Following are 28 T cell receptor beta chains from one sample sequenced in a study of graft-versus-host responses after intestinal transplantation. Measured with immunoSEQ multiplex PCR; TCRdb has only the in-frame clones, and not every one. The sample contains 35,000 to 50,000 clones, approximately 95% of which appear only once. The specimen comprised PBMCs, sampled approximately 350 days after intestinal transplant. The receptor set was obtained from a human patient who received an intestinal transplant, so some T cells may come from the graft donor.

The gene calls are TRBV12-5 and TRBJ2-7; no clear D gene. The CDR3 contains 13 residues. From germline, CDR1 is LGHNT and CDR2 FRNRAP. The ends were cut back, 2 bases at V and 1 base at J, with 6 bases in the middle. The CDR3 DNA reads TGTGCTAGTGGTTTGATAGAGTCCTACGAGCAGTACTTC. Translating gives CASGLIESYEQYF.

The CDR3 protein is CASSVGADEKLFF. The CDR3 DNA sequence: TGTGCCAGCTCAGTGGGGGCTGATGAAAAACTGTTTTTT. This rearrangement joins TRBV18 to TRBJ1-4; possible D gene TRBD1, 6 bases. V gave up 5 bases and J gave up 6 bases, with 10 bases separating them. The CDR3 spans 13 residues. CDR1 is KGHSH, CDR2 LQKENI, per germline. Full variable domain (rest looked up from reference TRBV18 and TRBJ1-4): NAGVMQNPRHLVRRRGQEARLRCSPMKGHSHVYWYRQLPEEGLKFMVYLQKENIIDESGMPKERFSAEFPKEGPSILRIQQVVRGDSAAYFCASSVGADEKLFFGSGTQLSVL.

The V call is TRBV18, the J call TRBJ2-3, with 10 positions matching TRBD2. V was clipped by 2 bases and J by 2 bases; unmatched bases: 13. Germline-derived CDR1 and CDR2 are KGHSH and LQKENI. The CDR3 is 19 residues long. In nucleotides, the CDR3 is TGTGCCAGCTCACCAAAAGGACTGTTAGCGGGGGGCACCACAGATACGCAGTATTTT. Translating gives CASSPKGLLAGGTTDTQYF.

The table lists this clone with a count of one. This chain uses TRBV6-5 with TRBJ1-5; no reliable D call. Germline V CDR1 and CDR2: MNHEY, SVGAGI. The CDR3 runs to 15 residues. V was clipped by 5 bases and J by 4 bases, with 15 bases between them. DNA of the CDR3: TGTGCCAGCAGTCCTTACCCTTTCTTGAATCAGCCCCAGCATTTT. This encodes CASSPYPFLNQPQHF.

The chain couples TRBV6-1 to TRBJ1-1; TRBD1 aligns across 7 bases. The trim removed 5 bases at V and 2 bases at J, leaving 8 bases unmatched. Germline V gene data show CDR1 as MNHNS and CDR2 as SASEGT. The CDR3 consists of 15 residues. The CDR3 region has the DNA TGTGCCAGCAGTAGAACAGGGGAGGTAAACACTGAAGCTTTCTTT. It yields the protein CASSRTGEVNTEAFF.

J is TRBJ2-3 and V is TRBV6-5, with 8 bases identical to TRBD1. V lost 6 bases to trimming and J lost 3 bases; unmatched junction nucleotides: 8. This CDR3 comprises 15 residues. Germline-derived CDR1 and CDR2 are MNHEY and SVGAGI. In DNA form, the CDR3 reads TGTGCCAGCAGAACAACGGACAGGGCAACAGATACGCAGTATTTT. Translated: CASRTTDRATDTQYF.

The genes are TRBV27 and TRBJ1-2; 8 bases are shared with TRBD1. Germline CDR1 MNHEY, CDR2 SMNVEV (reference sequence). The junction had 15 bases not matched to a gene; V was cut back by 7 bases and J by 2 bases. This CDR3 spans 17 amino acids. In nucleotides, the CDR3 is TGTGCCAGCAAAATTCAGGCAGGGGGCGCCTCAAACTATGGCTACACCTTC. Its protein is CASKIQAGGASNYGYTF.

The chain joins TRBV6-1 to TRBJ2-2, with D hard to call. The germline CDR1 and CDR2 sequences are MNHNS and SASEGT. The CDR3 runs to 12 residues. Trimming shortened V by 8 bases and J by 6 bases, and 10 bases separated the two germline ends. The CDR3 DNA reads TGTGCCAGCCGCTTGGAGCCCGGGGAGCTGTTTTTT. This translates into CASRLEPGELFF.

The chain recombines TRBV29-1 with TRBJ2-1, with TRBD1 matching 7 bases. V lost 8 bases, J lost 5 bases, and 6 bases stayed unmatched. The CDR3 is made up of 12 amino acids. Germline values: CDR1 SQVTM, CDR2 ANQGSEA. The DNA for the CDR3 is TGCAGCCCCCGGGACAGAGACAATGAGCAGTTCTTC. Translation: CSPRDRDNEQFF.

The gene calls are TRBV6-5 and TRBJ2-6, with D hard to call. CDR3 length: 15 residues. V lost 6 bases and J lost 4, with 13 bases in between. Germline V gene lookup returns CDR1 MNHEY and CDR2 SVGAGI. The CDR3 loop reads CASSQKLYGANVLTF. The CDR3 DNA sequence: TGTGCCAGCAGCCAAAAATTATACGGGGCCAACGTCCTGACTTTC.

The V gene is TRBV20-1, the J gene TRBJ2-1, with no clear D. Germline V gene lookup returns CDR1 DFQATT and CDR2 SNEGSKA (reference sequence). CDR3 length: 11 amino acids. The germline V and J ends were trimmed by 5 bases and 13 bases, with 15 bases remaining between them. CDR3 DNA: TGCAGTGCTGCTAGACAATTGATTCAGTTCTTC. Residues: CSAARQLIQFF.

V and J are TRBV4-1 and TRBJ1-2; D gene uncertain. The germline V and J ends were trimmed by 1 base and 8 bases, with 17 bases remaining between them. The length of the CDR3 is 15 residues. CDR1 is MGHRA and CDR2 is YSYEKL in the germline V gene. In nucleotides, the CDR3 is TGCGCCAGCAGCCAAGCTGACGTAATTCTTCGGGGCTACACCTTC. Translating it yields CASSQADVILRGYTF.

This chain joins TRBV6-6 and TRBJ2-5; 8 bases agree with TRBD1. The CDR3 has 14 residues. The J segment lost 2 bases and the V segment lost 5 bases, leaving 4 bases of the junction unmatched. Germline CDR1 MNHNY, CDR2 SVGAGI (reference sequence). The CDR3 spells CASSPRTGQETQYF. The CDR3 DNA follows: TGTGCCAGCAGTCCCCGGACAGGGCAAGAGACCCAGTACTTC.

CDR3 sequence reads: CASSRPGTSGTDTQYF. CDR3 DNA: TGTGCCAGCAGCAGACCCGGGACTAGCGGAACAGATACGCAGTATTTT. This sequence joins TRBV28 and TRBJ2-3, with 11 bases fitting TRBD2. CDR1 and CDR2 (germline): MDHEN, SYDVKM. This CDR3 region has 16 residues. The V gene end was trimmed by 6 bases and the J gene end by 3 bases; junction bases not matched to a gene: 8.

The chain employs TRBV19 and TRBJ1-2; D remains ambiguous. Germline CDR1 and CDR2: LNHDA and SQIVND (reference sequence). V lost 3 bases, J lost 6 bases, and 8 bases lay in between. CDR3 length equals 12 residues. The CDR3 nucleotides read TGTGCCAGTAGTATGGGGTTTGATGGCTACACCTTC. This codes for CASSMGFDGYTF.

This chain links TRBV9 with TRBJ1-3, with D possibly being TRBD1 (5 bases). The CDR3 has 15 amino acids. Trimming removed 0 bases at V and 0 bases at J, with 7 bases between. Looked up from germline, CDR1 is SGDLS and CDR2 is YYNGEE. In DNA form, the CDR3 reads TGTGCCAGCAGCGTAGAGGGGAGCTCTGGAAACACCATATATTTT. It is translated as CASSVEGSSGNTIYF.

This clone came up once. V is TRBV11-1 and J is TRBJ2-1; either TRBD1 or TRBD2 may fit D (5 bases each). Per germline, CDR1 SGHAT and CDR2 FQDESV (reference sequence). V lost 9 bases, J lost 2 bases, and 11 bases lay in between. The CDR3 loop spans 13 amino acids. As DNA, the CDR3 is TGTGCCAGTTTGGGACGGACCTACAATGAGCAGTTCTTC. This translates into CASLGRTYNEQFF.

The chain joins TRBV6-5 to TRBJ2-7; the match to TRBD1 covers 11 bases. The germline V gene encodes CDR1 MNHEY and CDR2 SVGAGI. This CDR3 comprises 15 residues. V shed 0 bases and J 3 bases; nucleotides not matched to a gene: 1. CDR3 coding DNA: TGTGCCAGCAGTTACTCGGACAGGGGGCGCTACGAGCAGTACTTC. Amino acids: CASSYSDRGRYEQYF.

The chain is built from TRBV2 and TRBJ2-5; a possible D gene is TRBD1 (5 bases). V dropped 4 bases and J dropped 2 bases, with 11 bases sitting between them. CDR3 size: 14 residues. Germline V gene sequence: CDR1 SNHLY, CDR2 FYNNEI. The CDR3 nucleotides are TGTGCCAGCAGTGTCGTCAGGGCACAAGAGACCCAGTACTTC. It translates to CASSVVRAQETQYF.

J is TRBJ2-1 and V is TRBV11-2, with TRBD1 matching 7 bases. The CDR3 runs 12 residues. Germline CDR1 SGHAT, CDR2 FQNNGV. Trimming at V came to 5 bases and at J to 10 bases, leaving 5 bases not matched to a gene. The CDR3 loop is CASSHPGGEQFF. The CDR3 coding sequence is TGTGCCAGCAGCCATCCAGGGGGAGAGCAGTTCTTC. The full variable domain, in which reference TRBV11-2 and TRBJ2-1 provide the parts outside the CDR3, is EAGVAQSPRYKIIEKRQSVAFWCNPISGHATLYWYQQILGQGPKLLIQFQNNGVVDDSQLPKDRFSAERLKGVDSTLKIQPAKLEDSAVYLCASSHPGGEQFFGPGTRLTVL.

As concerns this clone: This same CDR3 is encoded by further DNA sequences in the sample. This chain uses TRBV11-2 with TRBJ1-5; D gene uncertain. CDR1 is SGHAT and CDR2 is FQNNGV in the germline V gene. This CDR3 has 15 amino acids. The V gene lost 5 bases and the J gene lost 0 bases, with 11 bases spanning the gap. CDR3 protein: CASSQDGYSNQPQHF. The CDR3 bases are TGTGCCAGCAGCCAGGACGGTTATAGCAATCAGCCCCAGCATTTT.

The chain carries TRBV6-5 and TRBJ1-2, with TRBD1 identical over 9 bases. Germline lookup yields CDR1 MNHEY and CDR2 SVGAGI. With V trimmed by 6 bases and J by 4 bases, 9 bases remained unmatched. The CDR3 contains 15 residues. The CDR3 DNA reads TGTGCCAGCAGGGGGGGGACAGGGAACTCCTATGGCTACACCTTC. This sequence encodes CASRGGTGNSYGYTF.

The rearrangement joins TRBV29-1 to TRBJ2-7; TRBD2 is a possible D gene (6 bases). This CDR3 contains 11 residues. The V and J ends lost 6 bases and 4 bases respectively, with 10 bases between them. Germline V lookup: CDR1 SQVTM, CDR2 ANQGSEA. In DNA, the CDR3 is TGCAGCGTGGTAAGCGGGTACGAGCAGTACTTC. This gives the protein CSVVSGYEQYF.

This chain connects TRBV19 to TRBJ2-7; no clear D. CDR3 length: 16 residues. Trimming took off 5 bases at V and 4 bases at J, with 21 bases between the two ends. Germline CDR1 LNHDA, CDR2 SQIVND (reference sequence). The CDR3 spells CASSPDRGPAPYEQYF. The CDR3 region has the DNA TGTGCCAGTAGTCCAGACCGAGGCCCTGCCCCGTACGAGCAGTACTTC.

J is TRBJ2-5 and V is TRBV7-9, with D perhaps matching TRBD1 (5 bases). The DNA end lines up better with TRBJ2-7; the J call may be wrong. From germline, CDR1 is SEHNR and CDR2 FQNEAQ (reference sequence). This CDR3 region has 14 residues. In DNA form, the CDR3 reads TGTGCCAGCAGCCGAGGCGACAGTTTATACGAGCAGTACTTC. Protein: CASSRGDSLYEQYF.

This clone appeared once. The chain links TRBV5-1 to TRBJ1-6, with 8 bases matching TRBD1. Losses at the gene ends were 0 bases for V and 6 bases for J; bases not matched to a gene: 5. This CDR3 contains 16 residues. Germline V gives CDR1 SGHRS, CDR2 YFSETQ. The CDR3 nucleotides are TGCGCCAGCAGCTTGGGTGACAGGGGCATTAATTCACCCCTCCACTTT. Protein product: CASSLGDRGINSPLHF.

The J gene is TRBJ1-1, the V gene TRBV11-3; D might be TRBD1 (5 bases). Germline-derived CDR1 and CDR2 are SGHNT and YENEEA. The germline V and J ends were trimmed by 1 base and 1 base, with 7 bases remaining between them. The CDR3 length is 14 residues. CDR3 sequence: CASSLGTRNTEAFF. CDR3 bases: TGTGCCAGCAGCTTAGGGACACGGAACACTGAAGCTTTCTTT. Drawing the rest from reference TRBV11-3 and TRBJ1-1, the complete variable domain is EAGVVQSPRYKIIEKKQPVAFWCNPISGHNTLYWYLQNLGQGPELLIRYENEEAVDDSQLPKDRFSAERLKGVDSTLKIQPAELGDSAVYLCASSLGTRNTEAFFGQGTRLTVV.

The chain is built from TRBV7-3 and TRBJ2-1, with D possibly being TRBD2 (6 bases). Trimming pared 3 bases from V and 9 bases from J, leaving 18 bases between. Germline-derived CDR1 and CDR2 are SGHTA and FQGTGA. The CDR3 spans 15 residues. The CDR3 DNA sequence: TGTGCCAGCAGCTTCCCCGGACTGCTCGGGGGTGAGCAGTTCTTC. Encoded protein: CASSFPGLLGGEQFF.